This T cell receptor beta chain came from a study of sequential checkpoint blockade in melanoma. Clones were read by immunoSEQ multiplex PCR, and TCRdb kept only the in-frame ones, dropping some. This table holds roughly 16,000 clones, more than 65% found once. This CDR3 spans 15 amino acids. Germline V gives CDR1 SEHNR, CDR2 FQNEAQ (reference sequence). The V gene end was trimmed by 5 bases and the J gene end by 1 base; junction bases not matched to a gene: 6. The sample holds one count of this clone. Treatment defined: randomized to nivolumab then ipilimumab (arm A) or the reverse (arm B). This TCR was recovered from a human donor with melanoma. Material: CD8+ T cells sorted from blood (inferred from file names), obtained from a patient given nivolumab and ipilimumab in sequence. J is TRBJ1-1 and V is TRBV7-9; 8 nucleotides agree with TRBD1. CDR3 nucleotide sequence: TGTGCCAGCAGCCGTCCCGGGACAGGGAACACTGAAGCTTTCTTT. It codes for CASSRPGTGNTEAFF.